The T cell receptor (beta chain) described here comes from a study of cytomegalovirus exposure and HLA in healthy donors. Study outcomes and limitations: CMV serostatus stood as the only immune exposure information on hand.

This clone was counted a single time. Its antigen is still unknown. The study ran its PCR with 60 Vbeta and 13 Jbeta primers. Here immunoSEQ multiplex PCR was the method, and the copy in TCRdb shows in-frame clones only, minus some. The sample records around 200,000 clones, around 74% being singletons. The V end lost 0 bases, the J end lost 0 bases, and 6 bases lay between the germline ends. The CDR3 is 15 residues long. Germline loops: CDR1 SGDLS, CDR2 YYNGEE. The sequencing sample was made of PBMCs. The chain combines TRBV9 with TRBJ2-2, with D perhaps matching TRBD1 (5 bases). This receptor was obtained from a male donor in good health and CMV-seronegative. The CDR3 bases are TGTGCCAGCAGCGTAGAAGGGGCGAACACCGGGGAGCTGTTTTTT. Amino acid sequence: CASSVEGANTGELFF.